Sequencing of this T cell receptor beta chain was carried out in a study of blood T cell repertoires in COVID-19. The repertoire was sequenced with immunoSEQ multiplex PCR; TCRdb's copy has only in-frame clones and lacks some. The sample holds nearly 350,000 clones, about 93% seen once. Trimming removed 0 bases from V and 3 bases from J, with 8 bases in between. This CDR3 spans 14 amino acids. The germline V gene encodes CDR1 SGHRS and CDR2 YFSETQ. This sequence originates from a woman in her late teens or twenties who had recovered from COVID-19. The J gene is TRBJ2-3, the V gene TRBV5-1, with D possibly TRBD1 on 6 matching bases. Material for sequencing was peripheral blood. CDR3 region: CASSLGGQTDTQYF. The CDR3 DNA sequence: TGCGCCAGCAGCTTGGGGGGACAAACAGATACGCAGTATTTT.